This TCR beta chain emerged from a study of cytomegalovirus exposure and HLA in healthy donors. The study, taken as a whole, reports: Rarity characterized most TCR sequences, yet some public TCRs appeared in many donors.

Looked up from germline, CDR1 is LNHDA and CDR2 is SQIVND (reference sequence). V lost 7 bases and J lost 3, with 13 bases in between. This CDR3 is 14 amino acids long. The study ran its PCR with 60 Vbeta and 13 Jbeta primers. Method: immunoSEQ multiplex PCR; TCRdb's copy keeps in-frame clones and lacks some. The sample has fewer than 200,000 clones; about 84% are singletons. In the case of this clone: The antigen is not known.

The J gene is TRBJ1-5, the V gene TRBV19; no clear D gene. This TCR was recovered from a woman aged 25 to 39 in good health and CMV-seropositive. The material sequenced was PBMCs. In DNA form, the CDR3 reads TGTGCCAGTACCCCCCTCTTATACAATCAGCCCCAGCATTTT. It codes for CASTPLLYNQPQHF.